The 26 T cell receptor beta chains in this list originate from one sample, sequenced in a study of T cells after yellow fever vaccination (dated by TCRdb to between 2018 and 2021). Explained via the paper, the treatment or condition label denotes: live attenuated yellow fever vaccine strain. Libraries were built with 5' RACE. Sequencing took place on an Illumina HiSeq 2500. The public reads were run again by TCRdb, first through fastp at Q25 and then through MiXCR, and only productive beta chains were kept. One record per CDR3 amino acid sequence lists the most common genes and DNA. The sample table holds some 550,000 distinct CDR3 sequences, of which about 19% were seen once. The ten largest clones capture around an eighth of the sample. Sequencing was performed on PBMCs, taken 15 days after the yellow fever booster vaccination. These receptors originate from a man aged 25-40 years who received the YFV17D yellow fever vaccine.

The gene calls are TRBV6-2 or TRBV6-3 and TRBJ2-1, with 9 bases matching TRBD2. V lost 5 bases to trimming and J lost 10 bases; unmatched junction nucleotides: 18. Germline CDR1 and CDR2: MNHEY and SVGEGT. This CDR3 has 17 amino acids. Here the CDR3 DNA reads TGTGCCAGCAGTACCTACCCCCTAGGCGGGAGGGAGCGGGAGCAGTTCTTC. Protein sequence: CASSTYPLGGREREQFF.

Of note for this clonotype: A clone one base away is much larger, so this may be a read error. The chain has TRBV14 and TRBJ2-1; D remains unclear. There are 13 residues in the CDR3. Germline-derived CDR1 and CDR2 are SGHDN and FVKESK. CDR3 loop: CASNQEWYNEQFF. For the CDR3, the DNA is TGTGCCAGCAACCAAGAATGGTACAATGAGCAGTTCTTC.

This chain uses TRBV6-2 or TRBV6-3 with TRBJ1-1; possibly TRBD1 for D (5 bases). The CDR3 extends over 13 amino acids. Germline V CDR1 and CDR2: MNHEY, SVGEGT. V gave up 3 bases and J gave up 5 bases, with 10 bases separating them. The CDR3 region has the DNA TGTGCCAGCAGTTATAGGGACGGAACTGAAGCTTTCTTT. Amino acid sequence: CASSYRDGTEAFF.

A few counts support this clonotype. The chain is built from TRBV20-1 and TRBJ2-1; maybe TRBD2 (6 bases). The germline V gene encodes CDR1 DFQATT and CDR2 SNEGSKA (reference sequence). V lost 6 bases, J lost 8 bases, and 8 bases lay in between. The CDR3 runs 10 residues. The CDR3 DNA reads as TGCAGTGCAGGGAGGCATGAGCAGTTCTTC. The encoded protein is CSAGRHEQFF.

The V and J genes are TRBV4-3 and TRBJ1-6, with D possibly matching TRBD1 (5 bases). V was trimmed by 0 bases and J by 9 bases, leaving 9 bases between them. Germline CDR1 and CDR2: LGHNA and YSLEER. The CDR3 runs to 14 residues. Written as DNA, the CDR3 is TGCGCCAGCAGCCAAGATGGAGGGGTTTCACCCCTCCACTTT. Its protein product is CASSQDGGVSPLHF.

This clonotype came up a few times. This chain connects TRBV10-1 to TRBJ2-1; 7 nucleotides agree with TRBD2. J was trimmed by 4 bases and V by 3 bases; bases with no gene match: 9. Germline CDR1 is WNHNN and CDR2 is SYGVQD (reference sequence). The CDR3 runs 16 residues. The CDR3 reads CASSEPRTRSYNEQFF. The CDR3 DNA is TGCGCCAGCAGTGAACCAAGGACTAGATCGTACAATGAGCAGTTCTTC.

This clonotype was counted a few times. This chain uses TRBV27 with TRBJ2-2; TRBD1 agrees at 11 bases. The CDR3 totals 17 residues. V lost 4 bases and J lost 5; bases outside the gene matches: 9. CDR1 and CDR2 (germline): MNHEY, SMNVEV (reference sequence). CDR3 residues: CASSSGTGGVWTGELFF. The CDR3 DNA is TGTGCCAGCAGTTCCGGGACAGGGGGAGTGTGGACCGGGGAGCTGTTTTTT.

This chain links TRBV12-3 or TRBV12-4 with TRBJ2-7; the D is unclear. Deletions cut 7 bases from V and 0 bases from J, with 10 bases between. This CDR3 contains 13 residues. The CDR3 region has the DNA TGTGCCAGCAAGGCAAATCGCTCCTACGAGCAGTACTTC. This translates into CASKANRSYEQYF.

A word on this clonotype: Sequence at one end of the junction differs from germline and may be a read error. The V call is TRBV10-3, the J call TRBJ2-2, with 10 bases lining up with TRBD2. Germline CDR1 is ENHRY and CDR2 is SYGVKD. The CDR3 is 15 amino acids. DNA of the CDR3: TGTGCCATCAGTGAAGCGGGAGGGTACACCGCGGAGCTGTTTTTT. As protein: CAISEAGGYTAELFF.

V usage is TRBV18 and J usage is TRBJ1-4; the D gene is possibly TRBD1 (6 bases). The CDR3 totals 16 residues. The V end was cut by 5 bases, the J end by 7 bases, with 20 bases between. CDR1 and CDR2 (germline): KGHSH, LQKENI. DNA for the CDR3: TGTGCCAGCTCAACAAGAACTAGGGGGGGCCGTGAAAAACTGTTTTTT. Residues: CASSTRTRGGREKLFF.

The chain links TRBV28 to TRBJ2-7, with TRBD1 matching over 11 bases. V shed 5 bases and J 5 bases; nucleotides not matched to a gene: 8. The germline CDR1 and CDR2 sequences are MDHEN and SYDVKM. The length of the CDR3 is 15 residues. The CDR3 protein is CASSPTGTGGNEQYF. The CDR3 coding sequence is TGTGCCAGCAGTCCGACCGGGACAGGGGGTAACGAGCAGTACTTC.

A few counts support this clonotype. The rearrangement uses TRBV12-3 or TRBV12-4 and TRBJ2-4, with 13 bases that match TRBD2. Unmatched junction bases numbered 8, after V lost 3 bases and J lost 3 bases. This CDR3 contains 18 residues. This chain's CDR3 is CASSFGLAGVWVKNIQYF. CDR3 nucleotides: TGTGCCAGCAGTTTCGGACTAGCGGGAGTCTGGGTCAAAAACATTCAGTACTTC.

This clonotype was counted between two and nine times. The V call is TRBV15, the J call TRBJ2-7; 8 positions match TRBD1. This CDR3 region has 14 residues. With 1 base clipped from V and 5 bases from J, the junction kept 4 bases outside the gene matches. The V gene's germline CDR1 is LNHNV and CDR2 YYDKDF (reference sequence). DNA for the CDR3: TGTGCCACCAGCAGAGGACAGGGGTTGGACGAGCAGTACTTC. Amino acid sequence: CATSRGQGLDEQYF. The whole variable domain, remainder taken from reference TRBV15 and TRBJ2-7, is DAMVIQNPRYQVTQFGKPVTLSCSQTLNHNVMYWYQQKSSQAPKLLFHYYDKDFNNEADTPDNFQSRRPNTSFCFLDIRSPGLGDTAMYLCATSRGQGLDEQYFGPGTRLTVT.

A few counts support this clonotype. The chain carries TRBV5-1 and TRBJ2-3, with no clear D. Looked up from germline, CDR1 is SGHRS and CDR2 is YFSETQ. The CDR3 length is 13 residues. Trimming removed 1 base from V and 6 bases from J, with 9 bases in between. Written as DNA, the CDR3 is TGCGCCAGCAGCTTGAGTGGGGTTGATACGCAGTATTTT. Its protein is CASSLSGVDTQYF.

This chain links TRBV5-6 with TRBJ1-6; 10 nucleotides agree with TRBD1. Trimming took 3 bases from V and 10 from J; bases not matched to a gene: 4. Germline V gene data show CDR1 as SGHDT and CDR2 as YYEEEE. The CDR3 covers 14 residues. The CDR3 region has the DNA TGTGCCAGCAGCTCCGGACAGGGGGACTCACCCCTCCACTTT. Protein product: CASSSGQGDSPLHF.

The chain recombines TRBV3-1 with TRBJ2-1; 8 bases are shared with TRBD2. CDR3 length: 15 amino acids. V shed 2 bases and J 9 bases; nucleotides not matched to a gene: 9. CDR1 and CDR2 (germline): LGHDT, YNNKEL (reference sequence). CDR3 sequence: CASSQSGSRFPEQFF. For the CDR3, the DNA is TGTGCCAGCAGCCAAAGCGGGAGCCGTTTTCCTGAGCAGTTCTTC.

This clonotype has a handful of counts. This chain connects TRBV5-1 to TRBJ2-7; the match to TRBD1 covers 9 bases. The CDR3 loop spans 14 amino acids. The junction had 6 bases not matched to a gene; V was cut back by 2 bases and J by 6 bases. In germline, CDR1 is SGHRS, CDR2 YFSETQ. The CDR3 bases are TGCGCCAGCAGCTTCCGGGACAGGGATGCCGAGCAGTACTTC. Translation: CASSFRDRDAEQYF.

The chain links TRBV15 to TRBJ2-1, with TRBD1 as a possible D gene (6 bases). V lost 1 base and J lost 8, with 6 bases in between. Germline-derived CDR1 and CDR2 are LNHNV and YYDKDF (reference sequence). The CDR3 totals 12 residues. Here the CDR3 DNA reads TGTGCCACCAGCAGAGGGGGGCATGAGCAGTTCTTC. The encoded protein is CATSRGGHEQFF.

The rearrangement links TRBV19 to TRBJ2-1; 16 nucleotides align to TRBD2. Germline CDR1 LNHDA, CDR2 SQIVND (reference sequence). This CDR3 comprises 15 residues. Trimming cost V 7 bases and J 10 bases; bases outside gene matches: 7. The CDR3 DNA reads TGTGCCAGTAATGTGGGACTAGCGGGAGGGAGGGAGCAGTTCTTC. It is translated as CASNVGLAGGREQFF.

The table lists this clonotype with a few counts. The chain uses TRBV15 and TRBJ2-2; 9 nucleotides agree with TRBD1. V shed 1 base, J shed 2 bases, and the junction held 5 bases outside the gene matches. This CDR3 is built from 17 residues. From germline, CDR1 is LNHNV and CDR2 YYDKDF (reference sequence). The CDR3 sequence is CATSRAGTGLNTGELFF. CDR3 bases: TGTGCCACCAGCAGAGCCGGGACAGGGCTAAACACCGGGGAGCTGTTTTTT.

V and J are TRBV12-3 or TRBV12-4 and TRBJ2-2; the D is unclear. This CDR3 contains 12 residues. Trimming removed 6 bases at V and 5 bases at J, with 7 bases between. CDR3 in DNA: TGTGCCAGCAGGTCCACAACCGGGGAGCTGTTTTTT. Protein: CASRSTTGELFF.

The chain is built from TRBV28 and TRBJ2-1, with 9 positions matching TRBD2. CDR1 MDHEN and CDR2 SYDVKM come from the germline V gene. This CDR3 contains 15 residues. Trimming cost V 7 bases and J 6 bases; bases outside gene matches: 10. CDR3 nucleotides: TGTGCCAGCAACATCCCGACTAGCGGCCTCAATGAGCAGTTCTTC. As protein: CASNIPTSGLNEQFF. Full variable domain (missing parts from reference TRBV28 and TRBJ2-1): DVKVTQSSRYLVKRTGEKVFLECVQDMDHENMFWYRQDPGLGLRLIYFSYDVKMKEKGDIPEGYSVSREKKERFSLILESASTNQTSMYLCASNIPTSGLNEQFFGPGTRLTVL.

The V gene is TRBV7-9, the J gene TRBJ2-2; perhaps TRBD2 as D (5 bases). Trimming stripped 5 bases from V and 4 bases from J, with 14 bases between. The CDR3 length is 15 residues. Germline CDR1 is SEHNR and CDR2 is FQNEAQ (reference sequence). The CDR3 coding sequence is TGTGCCAGCAGCAGCAGTCGGACTTTCACCGGGGAGCTGTTTTTT. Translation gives CASSSSRTFTGELFF.

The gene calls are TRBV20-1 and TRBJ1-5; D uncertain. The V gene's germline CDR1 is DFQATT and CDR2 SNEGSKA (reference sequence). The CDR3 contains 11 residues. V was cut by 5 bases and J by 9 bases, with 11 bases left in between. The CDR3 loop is CSASSWGPQHF. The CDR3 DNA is TGCAGTGCTTCCAGCTGGGGGCCCCAGCATTTT.

CDR3 sequence (DNA): TGTGCCATCGCCCGTGACAATGAGCAGTTCTTC. It codes for CAIARDNEQFF. The rearrangement joins TRBV10-3 to TRBJ2-1; D gene uncertain. Germline-derived CDR1 and CDR2 are ENHRY and SYGVKD. The CDR3 totals 11 residues. V lost 8 bases and J 5 bases, leaving 7 bases between the germline ends.

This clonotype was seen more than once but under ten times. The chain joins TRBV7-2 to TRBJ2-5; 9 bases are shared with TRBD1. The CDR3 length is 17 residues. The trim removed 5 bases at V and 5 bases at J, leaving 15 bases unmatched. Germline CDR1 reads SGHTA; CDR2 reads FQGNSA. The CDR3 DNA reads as TGTGCCAGCAGCGACCTACGACGTGGGACAGGGAAGGAGACCCAGTACTTC. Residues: CASSDLRRGTGKETQYF.